Below, 29 T cell receptor beta chains from the same sample are listed, as sequenced in a study of regulatory T cells in long-lasting Graves disease. Through Arm-PCR of CDR3 regions and iRepertoire HTBI primers, TCR beta libraries were built. In TCRdb, the multiplex PCR reads were re-called with MiXCR into one record per CDR3 protein. This table has approximately 250,000 distinct CDR3 sequences, around 20% appearing once. Described time point: newly diagnosed GD, antithyroid drugs for less than 3 months. From PBMCs, RNA was extracted and then used to make the TCR library. Sequences were derived from peripheral blood mononuclear cells (PBMCs), sampled at new diagnosis, from a patient treated with antithyroid drugs. The source of these receptors is a female donor with Graves disease.

The table lists this clonotype with many counts. The gene calls are TRBV6-1 and TRBJ2-2; D gene uncertain. V was cut by 6 bases and J by 0 bases, with 8 bases left in between. The CDR3 is 14 residues long. CDR1 is MNHNS and CDR2 is SASEGT in the germline V gene. CDR3 in DNA: TGTGCCAGCAGGTGGGAAGCGAACACCGGGGAGCTGTTTTTT. Protein: CASRWEANTGELFF.

The chain combines TRBV28 with TRBJ2-4, with 9 bases identical to TRBD1. From germline, CDR1 is MDHEN and CDR2 SYDVKM. V was pared by 8 bases and J by 0 bases, with 5 bases of the junction left unmatched. The CDR3 covers 15 residues. The CDR3 region has the DNA TGTGCCAGCGGGGGGACAGGGATAGCCAAAAACATTCAGTACTTC. Protein sequence: CASGGTGIAKNIQYF.

This clonotype was picked up a small number of times. This rearrangement joins TRBV7-9 to TRBJ1-3; a possible D gene is TRBD1 (6 bases). This CDR3 has 19 amino acids. Germline V CDR1 and CDR2: SEHNR, FQNEAQ (reference sequence). V dropped 6 bases and J dropped 0 bases, with 24 bases sitting between them. CDR3 sequence reads: CASSFRLLNRESSGNTIYF. CDR3 sequence (DNA): TGTGCCAGCAGTTTCCGCCTTCTAAACAGGGAGAGCTCTGGAAACACCATATATTTT.

This clonotype was seen at least ten times. The rearrangement links TRBV27 to TRBJ1-1; D call uncertain. The CDR3 runs to 15 residues. CDR1 and CDR2 (germline): MNHEY, SMNVEV (reference sequence). V gave up 8 bases and J gave up 4 bases, with 20 bases separating them. In DNA, the CDR3 is TGTGCCAGCCAAATAACCGGGGTGTCGATCACTGAAGCTTTCTTT. Translation gives CASQITGVSITEAFF.

This clonotype occurred a few times. V usage is TRBV6-2 or TRBV6-3 and J usage is TRBJ2-5; unclear D gene. CDR1 and CDR2 from the germline V gene are MNHEY and SVGEGT. The CDR3 has 12 amino acids. V was clipped by 4 bases and J by 7 bases, with 10 bases between them. CDR3 in amino acids: CASSSGWVTQYF. The CDR3 bases are TGTGCCAGCAGTTCCGGATGGGTGACCCAGTACTTC.

This clonotype was detected many times. The chain employs TRBV4-2 and TRBJ2-1; D not certain. The CDR3 consists of 16 residues. The germline V gene encodes CDR1 LGHNA and CDR2 YNFKEQ. V shed 0 bases and J shed 2 bases, with 11 bases lying between them. DNA for the CDR3: TGTGCCAGCAGCCAAGATGTAGCACCTGCCTACAATGAGCAGTTCTTC. As protein: CASSQDVAPAYNEQFF.

This clonotype was recorded many times. The chain has TRBV24-1 and TRBJ1-4; D possibly corresponds to TRBD1 (5 bases). The V end lost 4 bases, the J end lost 8 bases, and 19 bases lay between the germline ends. Germline assignment: CDR1 KGHDR and CDR2 SFDVKD. CDR3 length: 16 amino acids. CDR3 loop: CATSDPSRGNGEKLFF. As DNA, the CDR3 is TGTGCCACCAGTGACCCTTCGCGGGGGAATGGGGAAAAACTGTTTTTT.

This clonotype came up many times. This chain uses TRBV7-9 with TRBJ2-7; 7 bases match TRBD1. The germline CDR1 and CDR2 sequences are SEHNR and FQNEAQ (reference sequence). V lost 5 bases to trimming and J lost 3 bases; unmatched junction nucleotides: 13. This CDR3 is 16 amino acids long. In DNA form, the CDR3 reads TGTGCCAGCAGCAACAGGGGACCATCTACCCTCTACGAGCAGTACTTC. Translated: CASSNRGPSTLYEQYF. The variable domain in full, with the rest retrieved from reference TRBV7-9 and TRBJ2-7, is DTGVSQNPRHKITKRGQNVTFRCDPISEHNRLYWYRQTLGQGPEFLTYFQNEAQLEKSRLLSDRFSAERPKGSFSTLEIQRTEQGDSAMYLCASSNRGPSTLYEQYFGPGTRLTVT.

This clonotype was detected ten times or more. The V call is TRBV25-1, the J call TRBJ1-6; D not certain. The CDR3 spans 14 residues. CDR1 is MGHDK and CDR2 is SYGVNS in the germline V gene. Trimming took 5 bases from V and 8 from J, leaving 13 bases between them. The chain's CDR3 is CASSREGFDSPLHF. In nucleotides, the CDR3 is TGTGCCAGCAGTAGAGAGGGATTCGATTCACCCCTCCACTTT. Using reference TRBV25-1 and TRBJ1-6 for the parts outside the CDR3, the full variable domain is EADIYQTPRYLVIGTGKKITLECSQTMGHDKMYWYQQDPGMELHLIHYSYGVNSTEKGDLSSESTVSRIRTEHFPLTLESARPSHTSQYLCASSREGFDSPLHFGNGTRLTVT.

Many counts were recorded for this clonotype. The chain recombines TRBV29-1 with TRBJ2-3; D ambiguous. The CDR3 covers 14 residues. Trimming stripped 3 bases from V and 0 bases from J, with 10 bases between. In germline, CDR1 is SQVTM, CDR2 ANQGSEA. The CDR3 region has the DNA TGCAGCGTTGACCTAGAGGAGAGCACAGATACGCAGTATTTT. It specifies CSVDLEESTDTQYF.

This clonotype occurred many times. The chain links TRBV2 to TRBJ2-7; D is perhaps TRBD1 (5 bases). This CDR3 contains 13 residues. In germline, CDR1 is SNHLY, CDR2 FYNNEI. The germline V and J ends were trimmed by 4 bases and 1 base, with 8 bases remaining between them. The CDR3 coding sequence is TGTGCCAGCAGTGGGACACCGTCCTACGAGCAGTACTTC. This gives the protein CASSGTPSYEQYF. The whole variable domain, remainder taken from reference TRBV2 and TRBJ2-7, is EPEVTQTPSHQVTQMGQEVILRCVPISNHLYFYWYRQILGQKVEFLVSFYNNEISEKSEIFDDQFSVERPDGSNFTLKIRSTKLEDSAMYFCASSGTPSYEQYFGPGTRLTVT.

At least ten counts were recorded for this clonotype. This chain connects TRBV3-1 to TRBJ2-2, with TRBD2 identical over 9 bases. The CDR3 has 15 amino acids. V dropped 7 bases and J dropped 5; count of bases not matched to a gene: 8. Germline V gene sequence: CDR1 LGHDT, CDR2 YNNKEL (reference sequence). The CDR3 sequence: CASTKTSGRTGELFF. CDR3 DNA: TGTGCCAGCACCAAGACTAGCGGAAGGACCGGGGAGCTGTTTTTT.

The V call is TRBV10-3, the J call TRBJ2-7; 16 nucleotides agree with TRBD2. There are 17 residues in the CDR3. With 3 bases clipped from V and 4 bases from J, the junction kept 6 bases outside the gene matches. Germline V CDR1 and CDR2: ENHRY, SYGVKD. CDR3 loop: CAISEGTSGRAGYEQYF. CDR3 nucleotides: TGTGCCATCAGTGAAGGGACTAGCGGGAGGGCCGGGTACGAGCAGTACTTC.

This clonotype appeared a few times. A single base separates this from a much larger clone, so it may be a read error. This chain uses TRBV12-3 or TRBV12-4 with TRBJ2-6, with D uncertain. The CDR3 contains 14 residues. Trimming took off 6 bases at V and 10 bases at J, with 16 bases between the two ends. The CDR3 sequence: CASSSLRDKNVLTF. CDR3 coding DNA: TGTGCCAGCAGCTCGTTAAGAGACAAGAACGTCCTGACTTTC.

This clonotype was observed many times. The rearrangement links TRBV29-1 to TRBJ1-1; D unclear. The ends were cut back, 4 bases at V and 1 base at J, with 4 bases in the middle. Germline-derived CDR1 and CDR2 are SQVTM and ANQGSEA. This CDR3 has 11 residues. The CDR3 sequence is CSVGRNTEAFF. DNA for the CDR3: TGCAGCGTTGGACGGAACACTGAAGCTTTCTTT.

This clonotype occurred many times. The rearrangement joins TRBV10-3 to TRBJ1-2; 8 nucleotides line up with TRBD1. Germline lookup yields CDR1 ENHRY and CDR2 SYGVKD. The CDR3 has 16 amino acids. The V segment lost 2 bases and the J segment 8 bases; nucleotides outside the gene matches: 13. For the CDR3, the DNA is TGTGCCATCAGTGAGAGAGGACAGGGACCCAGAGGAGGCTACACCTTC. This encodes CAISERGQGPRGGYTF.

This clonotype was observed many times. The V gene is TRBV7-9, the J gene TRBJ2-7; D call uncertain. Germline V gene data show CDR1 as SEHNR and CDR2 as FQNEAQ (reference sequence). The CDR3 covers 14 residues. Trimming pared 4 bases from V and 0 bases from J, leaving 10 bases between. CDR3 DNA: TGTGCCAGCAGCTCCGGACGGGCCTCCTACGAGCAGTACTTC. This translates into CASSSGRASYEQYF.

This clonotype was counted at least ten times. The rearrangement uses TRBV11-1 and TRBJ1-1; tentatively, D is TRBD1 (5 bases). Germline V gene sequence: CDR1 SGHAT, CDR2 FQDESV (reference sequence). V was shortened by 7 bases and J by 1 base, with 13 bases between the two germline ends. This CDR3 comprises 14 residues. CDR3 amino acids: CASTTGSANTEAFF. CDR3 sequence (DNA): TGTGCCAGCACTACAGGTTCGGCGAACACTGAAGCTTTCTTT.

This clonotype has ten or more counts. The rearrangement links TRBV3-1 to TRBJ2-6, with a possible D match to TRBD1 (5 bases). Germline CDR1 and CDR2: LGHDT and YNNKEL (reference sequence). This CDR3 is 14 amino acids long. The V end was cut by 3 bases, the J end by 2 bases, with 5 bases between. The CDR3 loop is CASSHRAGANVLTF. Here the CDR3 DNA reads TGTGCCAGCAGCCACAGGGCTGGGGCCAACGTCCTGACTTTC.

The V call is TRBV6-5, the J call TRBJ2-3, with D possibly matching TRBD1 (6 bases). V lost 6 bases and J lost 2, with 18 bases in between. CDR1 is MNHEY and CDR2 is SVGAGI in the germline V gene. This CDR3 has 16 residues. This CDR3 is CASRNWGLGATDTQYF. CDR3 DNA sequence: TGTGCCAGCAGAAACTGGGGGCTAGGGGCCACAGATACGCAGTATTTT.

Concerning this clonotype itself: A much larger clonotype is one base distant, so this may be a read error. CDR3 nucleotide sequence: TGTGCCAGCAGCTTAGAGGCAGGGCCTAATGAAGAACTGTTTTTT. Translation: CASSLEAGPNEELFF. The chain has TRBV7-2 and TRBJ1-4; tentative D call: TRBD1 (5 bases). The CDR3 covers 15 residues. Germline V CDR1 and CDR2: SGHTA, FQGNSA.

This chain connects TRBV11-2 to TRBJ2-1, with no clear D. This CDR3 contains 15 residues. The germline gives CDR1 SGHAT, CDR2 FQNNGV. Trimming pared 3 bases from V and 5 bases from J, leaving 14 bases between. As DNA, the CDR3 is TGTGCCAGCAGCTTTAGGGCGCCGAACAACAATGAGCAGTTCTTC. Translation: CASSFRAPNNNEQFF. Based on the CDR3 plus reference TRBV11-2 and TRBJ2-1, the full variable domain is EAGVAQSPRYKIIEKRQSVAFWCNPISGHATLYWYQQILGQGPKLLIQFQNNGVVDDSQLPKDRFSAERLKGVDSTLKIQPAKLEDSAVYLCASSFRAPNNNEQFFGPGTRLTVL.

This clonotype was seen repeatedly, ten times or more. This chain links TRBV28 with TRBJ2-2, with 8 bases aligning to TRBD2. This CDR3 comprises 15 residues. The germline gives CDR1 MDHEN, CDR2 SYDVKM. The V and J ends lost 6 bases and 4 bases, in that order; junction bases with no gene match: 7. CDR3 sequence: CASSRGRGATGELFF. The CDR3, as DNA: TGTGCCAGCAGCCGAGGGCGGGGGGCCACCGGGGAGCTGTTTTTT.

This clonotype was counted many times. This rearrangement joins TRBV19 to TRBJ2-1; tentative D call: TRBD1 (6 bases). This CDR3 contains 15 residues. V was pared by 3 bases and J by 5 bases, with 14 bases between. In germline, CDR1 is LNHDA, CDR2 SQIVND (reference sequence). CDR3 sequence: CASSIVAGDHNEQFF. CDR3 DNA sequence: TGTGCCAGTAGTATTGTCGCAGGGGACCACAATGAGCAGTTCTTC.

This clonotype has a single count. The chain combines TRBV11-1 with TRBJ2-7, with 10 bases matching TRBD2. The CDR3 contains 15 residues. Germline V gene data show CDR1 as SGHAT and CDR2 as FQDESV (reference sequence). Trimming removed 0 bases from V and 7 bases from J; junction bases left unmatched: 6. CDR3 sequence: CASSLATSGYPEQYF. The DNA of the CDR3 is TGTGCCAGCAGCTTAGCGACTAGCGGGTACCCGGAGCAGTACTTC.

This clonotype was observed many times. The chain links TRBV28 to TRBJ1-2; 9 bases fit TRBD1. This CDR3 has 17 residues. V lost 6 bases to trimming and J lost 4 bases; unmatched junction nucleotides: 15. Germline CDR1 MDHEN, CDR2 SYDVKM. CDR3 protein: CASSSFLYRGPVYGYTF. The CDR3, as DNA: TGTGCCAGCAGCAGTTTTTTGTACAGGGGGCCAGTCTATGGCTACACCTTC.

A note on this clonotype: Being one base from a much bigger clone, this may be a read error. This chain links TRBV6-2 or TRBV6-3 with TRBJ2-4; perhaps TRBD2 as D (6 bases). The CDR3 is made up of 16 amino acids. The germline CDR1 and CDR2 sequences are MNHEY and SVGEGT. The CDR3 nucleotides read TGTGCCAGCAGTTACTCGGGAGGATCCTCGTGGAATGAGCAGCTCTTC. Amino acids: CASSYSGGSSWNEQLF.

This clonotype was seen many times. A junction end diverges from the germline sequence, so it may reflect a read error. The chain uses TRBV3-1 and TRBJ2-4, with D tentatively TRBD1 or TRBD2 (7 bases each). This CDR3 comprises 13 residues. Germline CDR1 LGHDT, CDR2 YNNKEL (reference sequence). The CDR3 nucleotides are TGTGCCAGCAGCCAAGGGGCCAGGGGGGGTCAACACTTC. Translation gives CASSQGARGGQHF.

A few counts support this clonotype. Its ends do not fully match the called genes, so a read error is possible. The chain has TRBV27 and TRBJ2-7; 8 bases align to TRBD1. CDR3 size: 16 residues. The germline gives CDR1 MNHEY, CDR2 SMNVEV (reference sequence). Here the CDR3 DNA reads TGTGCCAGCAAAATTACAGGGGGAAGAATCTCCCACGAGCAGTACTTC. Protein: CASKITGGRISHEQYF.